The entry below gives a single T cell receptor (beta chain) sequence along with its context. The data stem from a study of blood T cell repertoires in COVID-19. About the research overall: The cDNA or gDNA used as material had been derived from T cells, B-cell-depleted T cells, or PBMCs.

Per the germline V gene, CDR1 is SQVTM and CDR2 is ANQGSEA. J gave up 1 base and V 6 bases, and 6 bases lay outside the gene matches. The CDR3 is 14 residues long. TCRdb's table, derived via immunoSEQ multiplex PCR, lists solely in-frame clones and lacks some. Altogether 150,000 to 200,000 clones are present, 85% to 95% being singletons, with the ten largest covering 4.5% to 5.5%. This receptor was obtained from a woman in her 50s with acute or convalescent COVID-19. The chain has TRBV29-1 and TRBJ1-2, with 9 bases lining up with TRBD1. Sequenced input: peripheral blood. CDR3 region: CSVLQGANNYGYTF. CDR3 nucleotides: TGCAGCGTGCTACAGGGGGCGAATAACTATGGCTACACCTTC.